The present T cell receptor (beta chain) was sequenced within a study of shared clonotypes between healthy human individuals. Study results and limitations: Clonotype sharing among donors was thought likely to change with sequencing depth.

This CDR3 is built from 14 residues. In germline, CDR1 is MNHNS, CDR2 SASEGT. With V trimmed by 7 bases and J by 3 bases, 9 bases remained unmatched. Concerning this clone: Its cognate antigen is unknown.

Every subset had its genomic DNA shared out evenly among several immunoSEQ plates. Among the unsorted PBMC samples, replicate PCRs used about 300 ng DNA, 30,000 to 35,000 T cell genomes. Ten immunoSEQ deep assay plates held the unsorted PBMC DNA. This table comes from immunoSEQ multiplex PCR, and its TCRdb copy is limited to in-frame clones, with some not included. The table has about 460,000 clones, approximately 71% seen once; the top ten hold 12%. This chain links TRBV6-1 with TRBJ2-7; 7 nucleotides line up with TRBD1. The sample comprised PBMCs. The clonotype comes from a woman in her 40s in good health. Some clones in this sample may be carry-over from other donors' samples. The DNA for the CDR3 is TGTGCCAGCACTTACGGGACAGCGATCTACGAGCAGTACTTC. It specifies CASTYGTAIYEQYF.